These 26 T cell receptor beta chains were sequenced from one sample in a study of cytomegalovirus exposure and HLA in healthy donors. Vbeta (60) and Jbeta (13) primers were used in the PCR. Using immunoSEQ multiplex PCR, the repertoire was profiled, and TCRdb retains in-frame clones only, with some absent. The data contain 90,000 to 120,000 clones, roughly three quarters of them singletons. The sample was PBMCs. Receptor source: a woman aged 35 to 49 in good health and CMV-seronegative.

V usage is TRBV7-9 and J usage is TRBJ2-5, with 9 bases that match TRBD2. Losses at the gene ends were 5 bases for V and 13 bases for J; bases not matched to a gene: 14. Germline values: CDR1 SEHNR, CDR2 FQNEAQ (reference sequence). CDR3 length equals 14 residues. This CDR3 reads CASSPPSSGVQRYF. DNA for the CDR3: TGTGCCAGCAGCCCCCCATCTAGCGGGGTGCAAAGGTACTTC.

This clone was counted only a few times. The genes are TRBV7-9 and TRBJ1-3; TRBD1 might be the D (5 bases). The V end was cut by 2 bases, the J end by 4 bases, with 12 bases between. Germline V gene sequence: CDR1 SEHNR, CDR2 FQNEAQ (reference sequence). CDR3 length equals 15 residues. Written as DNA, the CDR3 is TGTGCCAGCAGCTTATCGGGGGGGAGCGGAAACACCATATATTTT. This encodes CASSLSGGSGNTIYF.

This chain uses TRBV7-2 with TRBJ1-1; D is uncertain. The germline CDR1 and CDR2 sequences are SGHTA and FQGNSA. V was pared by 5 bases and J by 0 bases, with 10 bases between. CDR3 size: 14 residues. For the CDR3, the DNA is TGTGCCAGCAGCCCAACTTATATGAACACTGAAGCTTTCTTT. It yields the protein CASSPTYMNTEAFF.

The chain couples TRBV9 to TRBJ1-2; 7 bases are shared with TRBD1. V lost 4 bases, J lost 10 bases, and 10 bases stayed unmatched. The germline gives CDR1 SGDLS, CDR2 YYNGEE. There are 13 residues in the CDR3. In nucleotides, the CDR3 is TGTGCCAGCAGCTCAGGGACAGAACCCGACTACACCTTC. Translating it yields CASSSGTEPDYTF. Full variable domain (remainder filled in from reference TRBV9 and TRBJ1-2): DSGVTQTPKHLITATGQRVTLRCSPRSGDLSVYWYQQSLDQGLQFLIQYYNGEERAKGNILERFSAQQFPDLHSELNLSSLELGDSALYFCASSSGTEPDYTFGSGTRLTVV.

The chain has TRBV28 and TRBJ1-2; D remains ambiguous. The V end was cut by 4 bases, the J end by 11 bases, with 17 bases between. CDR3 size: 13 residues. Germline V CDR1 and CDR2: MDHEN, SYDVKM. CDR3 sequence: CASSSTLATGYTF. CDR3 nucleotides: TGTGCCAGCAGTTCTACTCTGGCGACGGGTTACACCTTC.

The chain is built from TRBV7-2 and TRBJ1-6; perhaps TRBD1 as D (6 bases). The CDR3 totals 14 residues. Germline values: CDR1 SGHTA, CDR2 FQGNSA. V was clipped by 3 bases and J by 9 bases, with 12 bases between them. The CDR3 bases are TGTGCCAGCAGCTTCTACAGGGTTGGTTCACCCCTCCACTTT. The encoded protein is CASSFYRVGSPLHF. Together with reference TRBV7-2 and TRBJ1-6, the CDR3 gives the full variable domain: GAGVSQSPSNKVTEKGKDVELRCDPISGHTALYWYRQSLGQGLEFLIYFQGNSAPDKSGLPSDRFSAERTGGSVSTLTIQRTQQEDSAVYLCASSFYRVGSPLHFGNGTRLTVT.

V and J are TRBV7-3 and TRBJ2-2; 10 bases line up with TRBD2. Trimming removed 6 bases from V and 1 base from J; junction bases left unmatched: 2. The CDR3 runs 15 residues. CDR1 SGHTA and CDR2 FQGTGA come from the germline V gene. The CDR3: CASSPSGRNTGELFF. In DNA, the CDR3 is TGTGCCAGCAGTCCTAGCGGGAGGAACACCGGGGAGCTGTTTTTT. The full variable domain, its missing parts supplied by reference TRBV7-3 and TRBJ2-2, is GAGVSQTPSNKVTEKGKYVELRCDPISGHTALYWYRQSLGQGPEFLIYFQGTGAADDSGLPNDRFFAVRPEGSVSTLKIQRTERGDSAVYLCASSPSGRNTGELFFGEGSRLTVL.

The V call is TRBV15, the J call TRBJ2-7; 8 positions agree with TRBD1. The V segment lost 4 bases and the J segment 5 bases; nucleotides outside the gene matches: 10. This CDR3 is 15 amino acids long. CDR1 is LNHNV and CDR2 is YYDKDF in the germline V gene (reference sequence). As DNA, the CDR3 is TGTGCCACCAGCACCCCCGACAGGGGTATCGACGAGCAGTACTTC. Amino acid sequence: CATSTPDRGIDEQYF. The full variable domain, its missing parts supplied by reference TRBV15 and TRBJ2-7, is DAMVIQNPRYQVTQFGKPVTLSCSQTLNHNVMYWYQQKSSQAPKLLFHYYDKDFNNEADTPDNFQSRRPNTSFCFLDIRSPGLGDTAMYLCATSTPDRGIDEQYFGPGTRLTVT.

The rearrangement joins TRBV7-8 to TRBJ2-7, with 11 bases that match TRBD1. This CDR3 is built from 16 residues. V was pared by 0 bases and J by 7 bases, with 8 bases of the junction left unmatched. The germline CDR1 and CDR2 sequences are SGHVS and FQNEAQ. CDR3 nucleotide sequence: TGTGCCAGCAGCTTAGCGTCCGGGACAGGGGGACGTGAGCAGTACTTC. As protein: CASSLASGTGGREQYF.

In its sample, this clone was seen once. The V call is TRBV5-5, the J call TRBJ2-7; possibly TRBD2 for D (5 bases). Looked up from germline, CDR1 is SGHKS and CDR2 is YYEKEE (reference sequence). This CDR3 has 13 amino acids. Trimming stripped 0 bases from V and 4 bases from J, with 8 bases between. In DNA, the CDR3 is TGTGCCAGCAGCTTGGGGGGAGATTACGAGCAGTACTTC. It is translated as CASSLGGDYEQYF.

J is TRBJ1-2 and V is TRBV5-6; 8 nucleotides match TRBD1. CDR1 and CDR2 from the germline V gene are SGHDT and YYEEEE. The V gene end was trimmed by 4 bases and the J gene end by 4 bases; junction bases not matched to a gene: 9. The CDR3 has 15 residues. As DNA, the CDR3 is TGTGCCAGCAGCCCCCCCGGGACAGGCCGCTATGGCTACACCTTC. Its protein product is CASSPPGTGRYGYTF. Together with reference TRBV5-6 and TRBJ1-2, the CDR3 gives the full variable domain: DAGVTQSPTHLIKTRGQQVTLRCSPKSGHDTVSWYQQALGQGPQFIFQYYEEEERQRGNFPDRFSGHQFPNYSSELNVNALLLGDSALYLCASSPPGTGRYGYTFGSGTRLTVV.

The chain joins TRBV4-1 to TRBJ1-4; TRBD1 aligns across 10 bases. The CDR3 consists of 17 residues. Per germline, CDR1 MGHRA and CDR2 YSYEKL. J lost 3 bases, V lost 5 bases, and 9 bases had no gene match. The CDR3 DNA reads as TGCGCCAGCAGCTTTTCCGGGACAGGGGTGCCTAATGAAAAACTGTTTTTT. It encodes CASSFSGTGVPNEKLFF.

The V gene is TRBV6-5, the J gene TRBJ2-2, with 11 positions matching TRBD1. This CDR3 has 15 amino acids. Germline V CDR1 and CDR2: MNHEY, SVGAGI. With 4 bases clipped from V and 7 bases from J, the junction kept 5 bases outside the gene matches. The CDR3 bases are TGTGCCAGCAGTTGGACAGGGGGCGGCTTCGGGGAGCTGTTTTTT. Translation gives CASSWTGGGFGELFF.

This CDR3 is CASSTKPAYNEQFF. CDR3 nucleotides: TGCGCCAGCAGCACCAAGCCCGCCTACAATGAGCAGTTCTTC. The chain joins TRBV4-3 to TRBJ2-1; D unresolved. Germline loops: CDR1 LGHNA, CDR2 YSLEER. V shed 5 bases and J shed 2 bases, with 10 bases lying between them. The CDR3 sequence is 14 residues long.

This rearrangement joins TRBV6-1 to TRBJ2-7; D not resolved. This CDR3 region has 15 residues. The germline CDR1 and CDR2 sequences are MNHNS and SASEGT. Trimming pared 5 bases from V and 0 bases from J, leaving 14 bases between. CDR3 sequence: CASSLFFDFSYEQYF. The CDR3 bases are TGTGCCAGCAGTCTTTTTTTTGACTTCTCCTACGAGCAGTACTTC.

With regard to this clone: Other DNA sequences within the sample encode an identical CDR3. The chain links TRBV28 to TRBJ2-1, with unresolved D. The length of the CDR3 is 11 residues. CDR1 and CDR2 (germline): MDHEN, SYDVKM. V dropped 6 bases and J dropped 4 bases, with 4 bases sitting between them. Here the CDR3 reads CASSSYNEQFF. The CDR3 DNA reads as TGTGCCAGCAGCTCTTACAATGAGCAGTTCTTC.

The rearrangement joins TRBV7-9 to TRBJ1-1, with 8 bases matching TRBD1. The CDR3 contains 12 residues. V shed 6 bases, J shed 8 bases, and the junction held 5 bases outside the gene matches. CDR1 and CDR2 from the germline V gene are SEHNR and FQNEAQ (reference sequence). DNA of the CDR3: TGTGCCAGCAGGCAGGGGGCAGGAGAAGCTTTCTTT. Amino acid sequence: CASRQGAGEAFF.

The chain employs TRBV5-5 and TRBJ1-5; 7 bases are shared with TRBD1. Germline CDR1 and CDR2: SGHKS and YYEKEE (reference sequence). Trimming took 3 bases from V and 2 from J; bases not matched to a gene: 2. The CDR3 contains 14 residues. CDR3 in DNA: TGTGCCAGCAGCTGGGGACAGCGCAATCAGCCCCAGCATTTT. Translating gives CASSWGQRNQPQHF.

V is TRBV27 and J is TRBJ1-5; a possible D gene is TRBD1 (6 bases). CDR3 length: 16 amino acids. The V and J ends lost 4 bases and 3 bases respectively, with 16 bases between them. Germline CDR1 is MNHEY and CDR2 is SMNVEV (reference sequence). The CDR3: CASSSIGQIYNQPQHF. The DNA for the CDR3 is TGTGCCAGCAGTTCGATTGGACAGATCTACAATCAGCCCCAGCATTTT.

V and J are TRBV4-2 and TRBJ2-3; possibly TRBD2 for D (6 bases). CDR1 and CDR2 (germline): LGHNA, YNFKEQ. Trimming took off 1 base at V and 0 bases at J, with 11 bases between the two ends. The CDR3 length is 16 residues. Here the CDR3 DNA reads TGTGCCAGCAGCCAAGGGGGGGTAACTAGCACAGATACGCAGTATTTT. Protein product: CASSQGGVTSTDTQYF.

V usage is TRBV29-1 and J usage is TRBJ2-5, with D tentatively TRBD1 (6 bases). Trimming cost V 2 bases and J 5 bases, with 15 bases left between them. The CDR3 has 14 amino acids. Germline loops: CDR1 SQVTM, CDR2 ANQGSEA. The CDR3 is CSVEIGGKQETQYF. CDR3 DNA sequence: TGCAGCGTTGAAATAGGGGGAAAGCAGGAGACCCAGTACTTC. Full variable domain (outside the CDR3, taken from reference TRBV29-1 and TRBJ2-5): SAVISQKPSRDICQRGTSLTIQCQVDSQVTMMFWYRQQPGQSLTLIATANQGSEATYESGFVIDKFPISRPNLTFSTLTVSNMSPEDSSIYLCSVEIGGKQETQYFGPGTRLLVL.

The V and J genes are TRBV28 and TRBJ1-1; TRBD1 matches at 8 bases. After removal of 3 bases from V and 11 bases from J, the junction contained 5 bases not matched to a gene. CDR3 length: 12 amino acids. Germline V lookup: CDR1 MDHEN, CDR2 SYDVKM. The CDR3 loop reads CASSLRTGTAFF. For the CDR3, the DNA is TGTGCCAGCAGTTTGAGGACAGGGACGGCTTTCTTT.

Worth noting for this clone: The junction shows a germline mismatch at one end, possibly a read error. Other DNA sequences in the same sample also yield this CDR3. The genes are TRBV7-9 and TRBJ1-1; 10 nucleotides match TRBD1. Germline V gene lookup returns CDR1 SEHNR and CDR2 FQNEAQ (reference sequence). This CDR3 has 13 amino acids. CDR3 residues: CASSWGTGVEAFF. In nucleotides, the CDR3 is TGTGCCAGCAGCTGGGGGACAGGGGTAGAAGCCTTCTTT.

This chain's CDR3 is CASSMGLQETQYF. The CDR3, as DNA: TGTGCCAGTAGTATGGGACTGCAAGAGACCCAGTACTTC. V is TRBV19 and J is TRBJ2-5; a possible D gene is TRBD2 (6 bases). The V and J ends lost 3 bases and 2 bases respectively, with 7 bases between them. The germline V gene has CDR1 LNHDA and CDR2 SQIVND (reference sequence). The CDR3 spans 13 residues.

As regards this clone: In the same sample, other DNA sequences code for this CDR3. V gene TRBV9 combines with J gene TRBJ1-4, with D perhaps matching TRBD1 (5 bases). CDR1 is SGDLS and CDR2 is YYNGEE in the germline V gene. V was trimmed by 3 bases and J by 6 bases, leaving 15 bases between them. The CDR3 is 15 amino acids. The CDR3 spells CASSAQGLGHEKLFF. CDR3 DNA: TGTGCCAGCAGCGCCCAGGGCCTTGGACATGAAAAACTGTTTTTT. Using reference TRBV9 and TRBJ1-4 for the parts outside the CDR3, the full variable domain is DSGVTQTPKHLITATGQRVTLRCSPRSGDLSVYWYQQSLDQGLQFLIQYYNGEERAKGNILERFSAQQFPDLHSELNLSSLELGDSALYFCASSAQGLGHEKLFFGSGTQLSVL.

This chain uses TRBV28 with TRBJ2-3; 8 bases align to TRBD1. Per germline, CDR1 MDHEN and CDR2 SYDVKM. V shed 4 bases and J 3 bases; nucleotides not matched to a gene: 6. The CDR3 is made up of 15 amino acids. CDR3 in DNA: TGTGCCAGCAGTTCCCCGGACAGGGTGACAGATACGCAGTATTTT. This translates into CASSSPDRVTDTQYF.